This is a list of T cell receptor beta chains from one sample in a study of blood T cells in healthy people across ages. TCRdb passed the 5' RACE reads through MiXCR, listing each CDR3 protein once. The data show 550,000 to 750,000 distinct CDR3 sequences, 21% seen once. Material: blood. These receptor sequences come from a man between 65 and 85 years old in good health. CDR3s include the opening cysteine and the closing phenylalanine or tryptophan. The order of the fields is V gene, D gene, J gene, clone size, CDR3 protein, CDR3 DNA. A D gene is named only where the DNA matches it firmly. Size tells how often a clone was seen (once, few, many) or the class of an expanded clone, and some rows leave it out.

v_call: TRBV3-1
d_call: TRBD2
j_call: TRBJ2-5
clone_size: NA
cdr3_aa: CASTKTGTSVQETQYF
cdr3_nt: TGTGCCAGCACAAAGACGGGGACTAGCGTCCAAGAGACCCAGTACTTC

v_call: TRBV20-1
d_call: TRBD2
j_call: TRBJ2-4
clone_size: NA
cdr3_aa: CSANGLAGRTKNIQYF
cdr3_nt: TGCAGTGCCAATGGACTAGCGGGGCGAACCAAAAACATTCAGTACTTC

v_call: TRBV6-2/TRBV6-3
d_call: TRBD2
j_call: TRBJ2-1
clone_size: NA
cdr3_aa: CVNPSGSYEQFF
cdr3_nt: TGTGTAAATCCTAGCGGGAGTTATGAGCAGTTCTTC

v_call: TRBV5-1
d_call: NA
j_call: TRBJ2-5
clone_size: few
cdr3_aa: CAGSSLGEETQYF
cdr3_nt: TGCGCCGGCAGTTCCCTCGGGGAGGAGACCCAGTACTTC

v_call: TRBV5-4
d_call: TRBD1
j_call: TRBJ1-6
clone_size: NA
cdr3_aa: CASSRSGQGDSPLHF
cdr3_nt: TGTGCCAGCAGCCGGTCGGGACAGGGAGATTCACCCCTCCACTTT

v_call: TRBV20-1
d_call: NA
j_call: TRBJ2-3
clone_size: NA
cdr3_aa: CSARAPGTDTQYF
cdr3_nt: TGCAGTGCTAGAGCCCCCGGCACAGATACGCAGTATTTT

v_call: TRBV5-1
d_call: NA
j_call: TRBJ2-1
clone_size: few
cdr3_aa: CASIKDPSSYNEQFF
cdr3_nt: TGCGCCAGCATCAAGGACCCTAGCTCCTACAATGAGCAGTTCTTC

v_call: TRBV11-2
d_call: NA
j_call: TRBJ2-3
clone_size: few
cdr3_aa: CASSLRLGPLTDTQYF
cdr3_nt: TGTGCCAGCAGCCTTAGACTAGGTCCTCTCACAGATACGCAGTATTTT

v_call: TRBV29-1
d_call: NA
j_call: TRBJ1-2
clone_size: NA
cdr3_aa: CSVEDLVRTAAIPYGYTF
cdr3_nt: TGCAGCGTTGAAGATCTTGTCAGGACTGCCGCTATACCCTATGGCTACACCTTC

v_call: TRBV7-9
d_call: NA
j_call: TRBJ1-1
clone_size: NA
cdr3_aa: CASSLREAQNTEAFF
cdr3_nt: TGTGCCAGCAGCTTACGTGAGGCGCAGAACACTGAAGCTTTCTTT

v_call: TRBV3-1
d_call: TRBD2
j_call: TRBJ2-7
clone_size: few
cdr3_aa: CASSQVGTNDEQYF
cdr3_nt: TGTGCCAGCAGCCAAGTTGGGACTAACGACGAGCAGTACTTC

v_call: TRBV7-9
d_call: NA
j_call: TRBJ1-1
clone_size: many
cdr3_aa: CASSSEAGREGTEAFF
cdr3_nt: TGTGCCAGCAGCTCCGAGGCTGGCAGGGAGGGAACTGAAGCTTTCTTT

v_call: TRBV6-1
d_call: NA
j_call: TRBJ2-7
clone_size: NA
cdr3_aa: CASSEWGNTYEQYF
cdr3_nt: TGTGCCAGCAGTGAATGGGGGAACACCTACGAGCAGTACTTC

v_call: TRBV11-2
d_call: NA
j_call: TRBJ2-6
clone_size: NA
cdr3_aa: CASSLAGVGANVLTF
cdr3_nt: TGTGCCAGCAGCTTAGCGGGGGTTGGGGCCAACGTCCTGACTTTC

v_call: TRBV6-2/TRBV6-3
d_call: NA
j_call: TRBJ2-1
clone_size: few
cdr3_aa: CASSYLRDWANEQFF
cdr3_nt: TGTGCCAGCAGTTACCTACGGGATTGGGCCAATGAGCAGTTCTTC

v_call: TRBV20-1
d_call: NA
j_call: TRBJ2-5
clone_size: NA
cdr3_aa: CSASPGRKSETQYF
cdr3_nt: TGCAGTGCTAGTCCGGGACGGAAGTCCGAGACCCAGTACTTC

v_call: TRBV6-5
d_call: TRBD1
j_call: TRBJ2-4
clone_size: NA
cdr3_aa: CASSGMGTGKNIQYF
cdr3_nt: TGTGCCAGCAGCGGCATGGGGACAGGAAAAAACATTCAGTACTTC

v_call: TRBV20-1
d_call: TRBD1
j_call: TRBJ1-2
clone_size: NA
cdr3_aa: CSASKDRVLGYAF
cdr3_nt: TGCAGTGCTAGCAAGGACAGGGTTCTAGGCTACGCCTTC

v_call: TRBV7-2
d_call: NA
j_call: TRBJ2-5
clone_size: many
cdr3_aa: CASSSLIRGTQYF
cdr3_nt: TGTGCCAGCAGCTCCCTGATCCGGGGGACCCAGTACTTC

v_call: TRBV12-3/TRBV12-4
d_call: NA
j_call: TRBJ2-7
clone_size: NA
cdr3_aa: CASSLSINEQYF
cdr3_nt: TGTGCCAGCAGTTTAAGCATTAACGAGCAGTACTTC

v_call: TRBV3-1
d_call: NA
j_call: TRBJ2-5
clone_size: few
cdr3_aa: CASSQGLVKETQYF
cdr3_nt: TGTGCCAGCAGCCAAGGACTAGTAAAAGAGACCCAGTACTTC

v_call: TRBV20-1
d_call: NA
j_call: TRBJ2-3
clone_size: few
cdr3_aa: CSARVKSDTQYF
cdr3_nt: TGCAGTGCTAGGGTAAAATCGGATACGCAGTATTTT

v_call: TRBV2
d_call: NA
j_call: TRBJ1-1
clone_size: few
cdr3_aa: CASRGGTEAFF
cdr3_nt: TGTGCCAGCAGGGGCGGCACTGAAGCTTTCTTT

v_call: TRBV4-1
d_call: NA
j_call: TRBJ1-5
clone_size: few
cdr3_aa: CASSQEGSQPQHF
cdr3_nt: TGTGCCAGCAGCCAAGAGGGGTCTCAGCCCCAGCATTTT

v_call: TRBV20-1
d_call: NA
j_call: TRBJ1-1
clone_size: NA
cdr3_aa: CSARDVAGALITEAFF
cdr3_nt: TGCAGTGCTAGAGATGTGGCAGGGGCTTTGATCACTGAAGCTTTCTTT

v_call: TRBV20-1
d_call: NA
j_call: TRBJ1-5
clone_size: NA
cdr3_aa: CAAGTHSNQPQHF
cdr3_nt: TGCGCGGCCGGGACACATAGCAATCAGCCCCAGCATTTT

v_call: TRBV7-9
d_call: TRBD2
j_call: TRBJ2-5
clone_size: few
cdr3_aa: CASSFPVTSPETQYF
cdr3_nt: TGTGCCAGCAGCTTCCCCGTGACTAGCCCAGAGACCCAGTACTTC

v_call: TRBV7-9
d_call: TRBD1
j_call: TRBJ2-2
clone_size: many
cdr3_aa: CASSRTGTGVSGELFF
cdr3_nt: TGTGCCAGCAGCCGAACGGGGACAGGGGTATCCGGGGAGCTGTTTTTT

v_call: TRBV7-2
d_call: NA
j_call: TRBJ2-5
clone_size: NA
cdr3_aa: CASSLATTSQETQYF
cdr3_nt: TGTGCCAGCAGCTTAGCGACTACGTCCCAAGAGACCCAGTACTTC

v_call: TRBV28
d_call: NA
j_call: TRBJ2-4
clone_size: few
cdr3_aa: CASSLGGSVIQYF
cdr3_nt: TGTGCCAGCAGTTTAGGTGGTAGCGTCATTCAGTACTTC

v_call: TRBV5-1
d_call: NA
j_call: TRBJ2-1
clone_size: many
cdr3_aa: CASSSGTQNEQFF
cdr3_nt: TGCGCCAGCAGCTCCGGGACCCAAAATGAGCAGTTCTTC

v_call: TRBV7-9
d_call: NA
j_call: TRBJ1-2
clone_size: NA
cdr3_aa: CASSPAERGEGYTF
cdr3_nt: TGTGCCAGCAGCCCCGCCGAAAGGGGCGAAGGCTACACCTTC

v_call: TRBV5-1
d_call: NA
j_call: TRBJ1-4
clone_size: few
cdr3_aa: CASSKRGGEKLFF
cdr3_nt: TGCGCCAGCAGCAAGAGGGGGGGTGAAAAACTGTTTTTT

v_call: TRBV6-5
d_call: NA
j_call: TRBJ2-3
clone_size: many
cdr3_aa: CASSYSFPGTSTDTQYF
cdr3_nt: TGTGCCAGCAGTTACTCGTTCCCCGGGACTAGCACAGATACGCAGTATTTT

v_call: TRBV20-1
d_call: TRBD2
j_call: TRBJ2-1
clone_size: NA
cdr3_aa: CSARDPLAGVDEQFF
cdr3_nt: TGCAGTGCTAGAGATCCACTAGCGGGAGTTGATGAGCAGTTCTTC

v_call: TRBV29-1
d_call: TRBD1
j_call: TRBJ1-1
clone_size: NA
cdr3_aa: CSVPRTGLNTEAFF
cdr3_nt: TGCAGCGTTCCGAGGACAGGGCTGAACACTGAAGCTTTCTTT

v_call: TRBV11-3
d_call: NA
j_call: TRBJ2-7
clone_size: NA
cdr3_aa: CASSKWGGTYEQYF
cdr3_nt: TGTGCCAGCAGCAAATGGGGAGGAACCTACGAGCAGTACTTC

v_call: TRBV5-6
d_call: TRBD2
j_call: TRBJ2-7
clone_size: NA
cdr3_aa: CASSKTSVSYEQYF
cdr3_nt: TGTGCCAGCAGCAAGACTAGCGTCTCCTACGAGCAGTACTTC

v_call: TRBV27
d_call: NA
j_call: TRBJ2-7
clone_size: NA
cdr3_aa: CASVGDHEQYF
cdr3_nt: TGTGCCAGCGTAGGGGACCACGAGCAGTACTTC

v_call: TRBV12-3/TRBV12-4
d_call: TRBD2
j_call: TRBJ2-5
clone_size: many
cdr3_aa: CASSLSLAGGETQYF
cdr3_nt: TGTGCCAGCAGTTTAAGTCTAGCGGGAGGGGAGACCCAGTACTTC

v_call: TRBV4-2
d_call: NA
j_call: TRBJ2-3
clone_size: few
cdr3_aa: CASSPSGGPTDTQYF
cdr3_nt: TGTGCCAGCAGCCCCTCGGGGGGCCCCACAGATACGCAGTATTTT